One and the same sample provided the 5 T cell receptor beta chains below, sequenced in a study of OX40 agonist ivuxolimab in advanced cancers. Library preparation was by the immunoSEQ multiplex PCR assay. Not all clones reach the TCRdb copy of this immuneACCESS table, which keeps in-frame sequences only. Checked studies attribute under half of the gap to unresolved V genes and leave the rest unexplained. Within this sample are some 44,000 clones, with 80% of them counted one time only. In total, the top ten clones hold more than 9% of the sample. The sample in question was CD4+ or CD8+ T cells sorted from blood, obtained in a trial of the OX40 agonist ivuxolimab. The receptor source for this set is an adult with an advanced solid tumor such as melanoma, head and neck, liver or kidney cancer.

The rearrangement uses TRBV5-8 and TRBJ2-1; a possible D gene is TRBD1 (6 bases). Trimming took off 4 bases at V and 8 bases at J, with 16 bases between the two ends. Germline lookup yields CDR1 SGHTS and CDR2 YDEGEE. The CDR3 length is 14 residues. The CDR3 region has the DNA TGTGCCAGCAGCCCCGGTCTGGGGGCGGATGAGCAGTTCTTC. Amino acids: CASSPGLGADEQFF.

This chain uses TRBV5-4 with TRBJ1-2; D not resolved. CDR1 is SGHNT and CDR2 is YYREEE in the germline V gene (reference sequence). Trimming removed 4 bases from V and 4 bases from J, with 8 bases in between. CDR3 length: 12 amino acids. This CDR3 is CASSQDAYGYTF. CDR3 nucleotides: TGTGCCAGCAGCCAGGACGCCTATGGCTACACCTTC.

As regards this clone: Compared with germline, one end of the junction differs, possibly owing to a read error. The chain joins TRBV7-7 to TRBJ2-2; D possibly corresponds to TRBD2 (6 bases). Germline V gene sequence: CDR1 SSHAT, CDR2 FNYEAQ (reference sequence). The CDR3 extends over 14 amino acids. In DNA form, the CDR3 reads TGTGCTAGCAGCCCGGGACTTTCCACCGGGGAGCTGTTTTTT. The encoded protein is CASSPGLSTGELFF.

This chain links TRBV6-1 with TRBJ1-2; TRBD1 might be the D (5 bases). The V gene lost 2 bases and the J gene lost 5 bases, with 9 bases spanning the gap. The germline V gene encodes CDR1 MNHNS and CDR2 SASEGT. CDR3 length equals 13 residues. CDR3 nucleotide sequence: TGTGCCAGCAGTGAACAGGGAGGGTATGGCTACACCTTC. Protein product: CASSEQGGYGYTF.

The chain employs TRBV18 and TRBJ1-5; tentative D call: TRBD1 (5 bases). Trimming shortened V by 3 bases and J by 4 bases, and 13 bases separated the two germline ends. This CDR3 comprises 15 residues. CDR1 is KGHSH and CDR2 is LQKENI in the germline V gene. The CDR3 sequence: CASSPGGGSNQPQHF. DNA of the CDR3: TGTGCCAGCTCACCTGGGGGTGGAAGTAATCAGCCCCAGCATTTT. Drawing the rest from reference TRBV18 and TRBJ1-5, the complete variable domain is NAGVMQNPRHLVRRRGQEARLRCSPMKGHSHVYWYRQLPEEGLKFMVYLQKENIIDESGMPKERFSAEFPKEGPSILRIQQVVRGDSAAYFCASSPGGGSNQPQHFGDGTRLSIL.